This passage covers 28 T cell receptor beta chains from one sample sequenced in a study of cytomegalovirus exposure and HLA in healthy donors. With 60 Vbeta and 13 Jbeta primers, the PCR was carried out. Assay used: immunoSEQ multiplex PCR; TCRdb lists only in-frame clones, some missing. The table records 150,000 or so clones, 60% to 80% of them present only once. Material: PBMCs. Source of these receptors: a male donor in good health and CMV-seronegative.

Here the CDR3 reads CASSQGLGTSGSHEQYF. In nucleotides, the CDR3 is TGTGCCAGCAGCCAAGGACTTGGGACTAGCGGGAGTCACGAGCAGTACTTC. The chain joins TRBV4-2 to TRBJ2-7, with TRBD2 identical over 14 bases. The CDR3 loop spans 17 amino acids. The ends lost 1 base at V and 5 bases at J; junction bases unmatched: 7. Germline V CDR1 and CDR2: LGHNA, YNFKEQ.

This chain links TRBV11-2 with TRBJ2-1, with 11 bases that match TRBD2. J was trimmed by 7 bases and V by 5 bases; bases with no gene match: 16. The CDR3 runs to 18 residues. Germline V gene sequence: CDR1 SGHAT, CDR2 FQNNGV. DNA for the CDR3: TGTGCCAGCAGCCCCGGAATCTGGACTAGCGGGCAACCTAATGAGCAGTTCTTC. Protein sequence: CASSPGIWTSGQPNEQFF.

The genes are TRBV30 and TRBJ1-1; perhaps TRBD1 as D (6 bases). Trimming stripped 2 bases from V and 2 bases from J, with 18 bases between. The CDR3 has 16 residues. The germline V gene has CDR1 GTSNPN and CDR2 SVGIG (reference sequence). The CDR3 region is CAWSRALTGYNTEAFF. CDR3 bases: TGTGCCTGGAGTCGAGCCCTTACAGGGTACAACACTGAAGCTTTCTTT.

V is TRBV5-1 and J is TRBJ2-7; the D is unclear. CDR1 SGHRS and CDR2 YFSETQ come from the germline V gene. The CDR3 totals 14 residues. V shed 0 bases and J shed 0 bases, with 7 bases lying between them. The CDR3 here is CASSLAVFSYEQYF. The CDR3 DNA reads as TGCGCCAGCAGCTTGGCCGTCTTCTCCTACGAGCAGTACTTC.

V usage is TRBV18 and J usage is TRBJ2-1; D call uncertain. There are 12 residues in the CDR3. Per germline, CDR1 KGHSH and CDR2 LQKENI. V lost 2 bases to trimming and J lost 6 bases, with 5 bases between them. The CDR3 here is CASSPVVNEQFF. The CDR3 bases are TGTGCCAGCTCACCAGTAGTCAATGAGCAGTTCTTC.

The rearrangement links TRBV15 to TRBJ1-3; D is unresolved. This CDR3 region has 15 residues. V was clipped by 2 bases and J by 2 bases, with 10 bases between them. Germline V CDR1 and CDR2: LNHNV, YYDKDF (reference sequence). CDR3 amino acids: CATSRTQEAGNTIYF. The DNA for the CDR3 is TGTGCCACCAGCAGAACTCAGGAGGCTGGAAACACCATATATTTT.

The CDR3 sequence is CASSWRGRSNTGELFF. The CDR3 DNA is TGTGCCAGCAGTTGGCGGGGGAGGTCGAACACCGGGGAGCTGTTTTTT. The rearrangement joins TRBV27 to TRBJ2-2; the match to TRBD2 covers 7 bases. The CDR3 loop spans 16 amino acids. With 4 bases clipped from V and 0 bases from J, the junction kept 5 bases outside the gene matches. Germline CDR1 is MNHEY and CDR2 is SMNVEV (reference sequence).

The chain employs TRBV28 and TRBJ2-2, with D unclear. Germline assignment: CDR1 MDHEN and CDR2 SYDVKM. This CDR3 is built from 16 residues. The ends were cut back, 5 bases at V and 5 bases at J, with 18 bases in the middle. In DNA, the CDR3 is TGTGCCAGCAGTCTACCCTCCGGAGCGATTACCGGGGAGCTGTTTTTT. It translates to CASSLPSGAITGELFF.

This clone occurred a few times. The V and J genes are TRBV13 and TRBJ2-3, with D possibly TRBD1 on 5 matching bases. Germline-derived CDR1 and CDR2 are PRHDT and FYEKMQ (reference sequence). This CDR3 region has 13 residues. V was shortened by 7 bases and J by 2 bases, with 10 bases between the two germline ends. CDR3 amino acids: CASTQGITDTQYF. In DNA, the CDR3 is TGTGCCAGCACTCAGGGAATCACAGATACGCAGTATTTT.

The genes are TRBV7-9 and TRBJ1-1, with D hard to call. The CDR3 length is 12 residues. Looked up from germline, CDR1 is SEHNR and CDR2 is FQNEAQ (reference sequence). Deletions cut 2 bases from V and 6 bases from J, with 7 bases between. The DNA for the CDR3 is TGTGCCAGCAGCTTACTGGGCTCTGAAGCTTTCTTT. Translating it yields CASSLLGSEAFF.

The J gene is TRBJ1-2, the V gene TRBV11-1; D is uncertain. Germline loops: CDR1 SGHAT, CDR2 FQDESV (reference sequence). The CDR3 consists of 14 residues. Trimming removed 4 bases from V and 8 bases from J, with 17 bases in between. CDR3 loop: CASSSREGSRGYTF. The CDR3 nucleotides are TGTGCCAGCAGCTCCCGGGAGGGATCGAGAGGCTACACCTTC.

This clone was recorded only once. An end of the junction does not agree with germline; a read error may underlie this. The genes are TRBV7-7 and TRBJ2-1, with 10 bases matching TRBD1. Germline CDR1 is SSHAT and CDR2 is FNYEAQ (reference sequence). The CDR3 runs to 15 residues. The CDR3 bases are TGTGCTAGCAGCCCCGGGACAGGGGATAACAATGAGCAGTTCTTC. As protein: CASSPGTGDNNEQFF.

The chain links TRBV7-9 to TRBJ1-5, with D possibly matching TRBD1 (5 bases). The CDR3 consists of 14 residues. Germline loops: CDR1 SEHNR, CDR2 FQNEAQ (reference sequence). The V gene lost 1 base and the J gene lost 7 bases, with 11 bases spanning the gap. Here the CDR3 DNA reads TGTGCCAGCAGCTTAGGGCAGGGCATCCAGCCCCAGCATTTT. It codes for CASSLGQGIQPQHF.

The chain uses TRBV18 and TRBJ2-7; D perhaps matches TRBD1 (7 bases). In germline, CDR1 is KGHSH, CDR2 LQKENI. The V gene lost 3 bases and the J gene lost 3 bases, with 21 bases spanning the gap. There are 17 residues in the CDR3. In DNA, the CDR3 is TGTGCCAGCTCACCCTCCCCCGGCCCAGGGGGGTTCTACGAGCAGTACTTC. It is translated as CASSPSPGPGGFYEQYF.

Details on this clone: Germline and junction disagree at one end, which may indicate a read error. This rearrangement joins TRBV7-9 to TRBJ1-4, with 7 bases that match TRBD1. Per germline, CDR1 SEHNR and CDR2 FQNEAQ (reference sequence). CDR3 length: 16 residues. The CDR3 DNA reads as TGTTCCAGCAGCCCGGGGACAGCTGCAACTAATGAAAAACTGTTTTTT. It yields the protein CSSSPGTAATNEKLFF.

The rearrangement links TRBV5-8 to TRBJ1-2; possible D gene TRBD1, 5 bases. CDR1 is SGHTS and CDR2 is YDEGEE in the germline V gene. This CDR3 contains 13 residues. The V end was cut by 7 bases, the J end by 5 bases, with 15 bases between. Written as DNA, the CDR3 is TGTGCCAGCGGGGTACAGGAGTGGTATGGCTACACCTTC. It specifies CASGVQEWYGYTF.

The V call is TRBV30, the J call TRBJ2-5, with D possibly being TRBD2 (6 bases). The ends were cut back, 1 base at V and 1 base at J, with 10 bases in the middle. The germline V gene has CDR1 GTSNPN and CDR2 SVGIG (reference sequence). This CDR3 is 14 amino acids long. CDR3 DNA sequence: TGTGCCTGGAGTGGGGTAGCGGTCCAAGAGACCCAGTACTTC. This gives the protein CAWSGVAVQETQYF.

The chain employs TRBV2 and TRBJ2-1, with D maybe TRBD2 (7 bases). The germline CDR1 and CDR2 sequences are SNHLY and FYNNEI. The V gene lost 6 bases and the J gene lost 8 bases, with 17 bases spanning the gap. The CDR3 has 14 amino acids. The CDR3 DNA sequence: TGTGCCAGCAGCGTTGGGGGGGGCAGCGATGAGCAGTTCTTC. Residues: CASSVGGGSDEQFF.

The chain has TRBV7-2 and TRBJ2-3; 9 positions match TRBD2. This CDR3 contains 17 residues. V gave up 1 base and J gave up 1 base; unmatched junction bases: 6. Looked up from germline, CDR1 is SGHTA and CDR2 is FQGNSA. CDR3 DNA sequence: TGTGCCAGCAGCTTAGGGAGGGCGGGAGGGGGCACAGATACGCAGTATTTT. Residues: CASSLGRAGGGTDTQYF. Together with reference TRBV7-2 and TRBJ2-3, the CDR3 gives the full variable domain: GAGVSQSPSNKVTEKGKDVELRCDPISGHTALYWYRQSLGQGLEFLIYFQGNSAPDKSGLPSDRFSAERTGGSVSTLTIQRTQQEDSAVYLCASSLGRAGGGTDTQYFGPGTRLTVL.

In DNA form, the CDR3 reads TGTGCCAGAAGCCCAAGACAGGGGGCGATTTGGACAGATACGCAGTATTTT. Its protein is CARSPRQGAIWTDTQYF. This chain connects TRBV5-3 to TRBJ2-3, with TRBD1 matching over 10 bases. TRBV5-3 is assigned to the ORF class and has an uncertain function. This CDR3 has 17 residues. Unmatched junction bases numbered 11, after V lost 4 bases and J lost 3 bases.

This clone was seen a few times. The V gene is TRBV4-1, the J gene TRBJ2-7; no clear D gene. CDR1 and CDR2 from the germline V gene are MGHRA and YSYEKL. The CDR3 covers 15 residues. Trimming removed 0 bases at V and 6 bases at J, with 15 bases between. CDR3 region: CASSQDRSSRSEQYF. The CDR3 region has the DNA TGCGCCAGCAGCCAAGATCGCAGTTCAAGGAGCGAGCAGTACTTC.

The V call is TRBV5-4, the J call TRBJ2-6; TRBD1 aligns across 10 bases. Trimming at V came to 2 bases and at J to 4 bases, leaving 6 bases not matched to a gene. The CDR3 has 17 amino acids. Germline values: CDR1 SGHNT, CDR2 YYREEE (reference sequence). Here the CDR3 reads CASSLDRGRGGANVLTF. The CDR3 bases are TGTGCCAGCAGCTTAGACAGGGGGCGGGGAGGGGCCAACGTCCTGACTTTC.

The V gene is TRBV28, the J gene TRBJ1-2, with TRBD1 matching 7 bases. CDR1 and CDR2 from the germline V gene are MDHEN and SYDVKM. V was clipped by 2 bases and J by 4 bases; unmatched bases: 7. CDR3 length: 15 amino acids. DNA of the CDR3: TGTGCCAGCAGTTTAGGAGGGGGCGCAGGCTATGGCTACACCTTC. This translates into CASSLGGGAGYGYTF.

This clone appeared once. The rearrangement links TRBV5-4 to TRBJ2-7; 8 bases line up with TRBD1. After removal of 4 bases from V and 5 bases from J, the junction contained 5 bases not matched to a gene. The CDR3 length is 13 residues. Germline V gene data show CDR1 as SGHNT and CDR2 as YYREEE (reference sequence). The CDR3 nucleotides read TGTGCCAGCAGCGCCGGACAGGGCCACGAGCAGTACTTC. Translating gives CASSAGQGHEQYF.

In its sample, this clone was seen a few times. The V call is TRBV7-8, the J call TRBJ2-2, with 7 bases fitting TRBD2. The V gene end was trimmed by 6 bases and the J gene end by 0 bases; junction bases not matched to a gene: 13. Germline V gene data show CDR1 as SGHVS and CDR2 as FQNEAQ. The CDR3 covers 18 residues. Here the CDR3 reads CASRPSRGGISNTGELFF. CDR3 DNA sequence: TGTGCCAGCAGACCAAGCCGGGGAGGGATCTCGAACACCGGGGAGCTGTTTTTT.

V gene TRBV13 combines with J gene TRBJ2-7; D perhaps matches TRBD1 (6 bases). Germline assignment: CDR1 PRHDT and CDR2 FYEKMQ (reference sequence). V lost 2 bases to trimming and J lost 2 bases, with 7 bases between them. The CDR3 extends over 13 amino acids. CDR3 residues: CASSLQGTYEQYF. As DNA, the CDR3 is TGTGCCAGCAGCTTACAGGGGACCTACGAGCAGTACTTC.

The chain carries TRBV9 and TRBJ2-3; 7 bases line up with TRBD2. After removal of 6 bases from V and 0 bases from J, the junction contained 4 bases not matched to a gene. Germline CDR1 SGDLS, CDR2 YYNGEE. The CDR3 runs 14 residues. CDR3 DNA: TGTGCCAGCACCAGCGGGGCCAGCACAGATACGCAGTATTTT. Translated, it gives CASTSGASTDTQYF. The full variable domain, completed using reference TRBV9 and TRBJ2-3, is DSGVTQTPKHLITATGQRVTLRCSPRSGDLSVYWYQQSLDQGLQFLIQYYNGEERAKGNILERFSAQQFPDLHSELNLSSLELGDSALYFCASTSGASTDTQYFGPGTRLTVL.

This chain links TRBV5-1 with TRBJ2-1; TRBD1 is a possible D gene (7 bases). The V gene's germline CDR1 is SGHRS and CDR2 YFSETQ. This CDR3 region has 14 residues. Trimming pared 4 bases from V and 7 bases from J, leaving 15 bases between. CDR3 in amino acids: CASSQGGLANEQFF. CDR3 sequence (DNA): TGCGCCAGCAGCCAGGGGGGACTGGCGAATGAGCAGTTCTTC.